The 31 T cell receptor beta chains given below trace back to one sample, sequenced in a study of OX40 agonist ivuxolimab in advanced cancers. Using immunoSEQ multiplex PCR, the repertoire was profiled, and TCRdb retains in-frame clones only, with some absent. This sample has about 28,000 clones; about 76% occur once, and the top ten carry roughly 30%. Sequenced here: CD4+ or CD8+ T cells sorted from blood, sampled in a trial of the OX40 agonist ivuxolimab. The receptor source for this set is an adult with an advanced solid tumor such as melanoma, head and neck, liver or kidney cancer.

The gene calls are TRBV5-1 and TRBJ2-1, with TRBD1 matching over 9 bases. Germline-derived CDR1 and CDR2 are SGHRS and YFSETQ. CDR3 length: 17 residues. With 0 bases clipped from V and 1 base from J, the junction kept 5 bases outside the gene matches. CDR3: CASSLAGGTGSYNEQFF. The CDR3 DNA follows: TGCGCCAGCAGCTTGGCCGGTGGGACAGGGTCCTACAATGAGCAGTTCTTC.

The chain links TRBV29-1 to TRBJ2-1; D might be TRBD2 (6 bases). Germline CDR1 reads SQVTM; CDR2 reads ANQGSEA. V was cut by 0 bases and J by 12 bases, with 18 bases left in between. There are 14 residues in the CDR3. The CDR3 DNA reads TGCAGCGTTGAAGAAGGTGGAGGGGAGTGGGGGCAGTTCTTC. This translates into CSVEEGGGEWGQFF.

This sequence joins TRBV5-1 and TRBJ1-2; D not certain. Germline CDR1 is SGHRS and CDR2 is YFSETQ. The ends were cut back, 4 bases at V and 2 bases at J, with 6 bases in the middle. This CDR3 region has 12 residues. The CDR3 region is CASSPLNYGYTF. The CDR3 DNA is TGCGCCAGCAGCCCTCTAAACTATGGCTACACCTTC.

This clone was counted a single time. The chain couples TRBV7-9 to TRBJ2-5, with 7 bases matching TRBD2. Germline assignment: CDR1 SEHNR and CDR2 FQNEAQ (reference sequence). Trimming at V came to 2 bases and at J to 5 bases, leaving 8 bases not matched to a gene. The CDR3 totals 15 residues. CDR3: CASSLPAGVGETQYF. In DNA form, the CDR3 reads TGTGCCAGCAGCTTACCGGCGGGGGTAGGGGAGACCCAGTACTTC.

This clone was detected once. The V gene is TRBV5-1, the J gene TRBJ2-7; TRBD1 agrees at 11 bases. The ends lost 0 bases at V and 2 bases at J; junction bases unmatched: 4. Germline CDR1 and CDR2: SGHRS and YFSETQ. The CDR3 covers 16 residues. For the CDR3, the DNA is TGCGCCAGCAGCTTGGAACCGGGACAGGGGGCCTACGAGCAGTACTTC. Translation gives CASSLEPGQGAYEQYF. Based on the CDR3 plus reference TRBV5-1 and TRBJ2-7, the full variable domain is KAGVTQTPRYLIKTRGQQVTLSCSPISGHRSVSWYQQTPGQGLQFLFEYFSETQRNKGNFPGRFSGRQFSNSRSEMNVSTLELGDSALYLCASSLEPGQGAYEQYFGPGTRLTVT.

The rearrangement joins TRBV30 to TRBJ2-7; TRBD1 is a possible D gene (7 bases). The CDR3 covers 13 residues. V shed 1 base and J shed 5 bases, with 12 bases lying between them. Germline assignment: CDR1 GTSNPN and CDR2 SVGIG (reference sequence). CDR3 DNA: TGTGCCTGGAGTGGGCAGGGGGGCAACGAGCAGTACTTC. Translation: CAWSGQGGNEQYF.

The J gene is TRBJ2-1, the V gene TRBV10-3; 10 bases are a match to TRBD2. This CDR3 is built from 19 residues. Trimming cost V 4 bases and J 0 bases; bases outside gene matches: 12. The V gene's germline CDR1 is ENHRY and CDR2 SYGVKD. CDR3 amino acids: CAISGAGGPDTTSYNEQFF. In DNA, the CDR3 is TGTGCCATCAGTGGAGCGGGAGGGCCCGACACGACCTCCTACAATGAGCAGTTCTTC.

The V call is TRBV27, the J call TRBJ2-7; D is undetermined. In germline, CDR1 is MNHEY, CDR2 SMNVEV (reference sequence). Trimming took 5 bases from V and 4 from J, leaving 12 bases between them. This CDR3 has 13 residues. The CDR3: CASSVGGKYEQYF. The CDR3 region has the DNA TGTGCCAGCAGTGTCGGTGGGAAGTACGAGCAGTACTTC.

V usage is TRBV29-1 and J usage is TRBJ1-2, with unresolved D. Trimming took 6 bases from V and 2 from J, leaving 13 bases between them. The CDR3 loop spans 13 amino acids. CDR1 and CDR2 from the germline V gene are SQVTM and ANQGSEA. CDR3 nucleotides: TGCAGCGTCGCGGGCGGGGAAAACTATGGCTACACCTTC. This translates into CSVAGGENYGYTF. Full variable domain (remainder filled in from reference TRBV29-1 and TRBJ1-2): SAVISQKPSRDICQRGTSLTIQCQVDSQVTMMFWYRQQPGQSLTLIATANQGSEATYESGFVIDKFPISRPNLTFSTLTVSNMSPEDSSIYLCSVAGGENYGYTFGSGTRLTVV.

The chain has TRBV7-9 and TRBJ2-1; D uncertain. Germline V gene data show CDR1 as SEHNR and CDR2 as FQNEAQ (reference sequence). Trimming removed 2 bases from V and 6 bases from J, with 5 bases in between. The CDR3 totals 12 residues. The CDR3 DNA follows: TGTGCCAGCAGCTTATCCGCCAATGAGCAGTTCTTC. Translation gives CASSLSANEQFF.

The rearrangement joins TRBV6-1 to TRBJ1-1, with D uncertain. Between the trimmed V and J ends, which lost 7 bases and 5 bases, there was a span of 11 bases. CDR3 length equals 12 residues. Germline values: CDR1 MNHNS, CDR2 SASEGT. The CDR3 DNA reads as TGTGCCAGCACCGAGGGAGGGACTGAAGCTTTCTTT. Protein: CASTEGGTEAFF.

The chain is built from TRBV6-5 and TRBJ2-1; D gene uncertain. The V and J ends lost 2 bases and 7 bases respectively, with 15 bases between them. There are 15 residues in the CDR3. Germline values: CDR1 MNHEY, CDR2 SVGAGI. CDR3: CASSYTKYLGNEQFF. In nucleotides, the CDR3 is TGTGCCAGCAGTTACACAAAATACCTCGGGAATGAGCAGTTCTTC.

The chain uses TRBV5-1 and TRBJ2-7, with D tentatively TRBD1 (6 bases). V shed 4 bases and J shed 11 bases, with 16 bases lying between them. Per the germline V gene, CDR1 is SGHRS and CDR2 is YFSETQ. The CDR3 extends over 12 amino acids. The DNA for the CDR3 is TGCGCCAGCAGCAAAACAGGGCCCCGAGAGTACTTC. This encodes CASSKTGPREYF.

The rearrangement links TRBV28 to TRBJ2-7; 9 nucleotides align to TRBD1. V shed 3 bases and J 6 bases; nucleotides not matched to a gene: 6. Germline values: CDR1 MDHEN, CDR2 SYDVKM. The CDR3 consists of 14 residues. CDR3 in amino acids: CASSLSQGATEQYF. CDR3 DNA: TGTGCCAGCAGTTTGTCACAGGGGGCGACCGAGCAGTACTTC.

The chain couples TRBV28 to TRBJ1-2; D is undetermined. The germline V and J ends were trimmed by 3 bases and 5 bases, with 10 bases remaining between them. CDR3 length: 13 residues. Germline-derived CDR1 and CDR2 are MDHEN and SYDVKM. In DNA form, the CDR3 reads TGTGCCAGCAGTTTCCTTCCCCAATATGGCTACACCTTC. It encodes CASSFLPQYGYTF.

A note on this clone: At one of its ends the junction is not consistent with the germline gene, which may arise from a read error. The J gene is TRBJ2-3, the V gene TRBV18; 9 bases are shared with TRBD2. The germline CDR1 and CDR2 sequences are KGHSH and LQKENI. This CDR3 region has 16 residues. The CDR3 coding sequence is TGTGCCAGCTCCCCACCGAGCGGGAGGAGCACAGATACGCAGTATTTT. Translating gives CASSPPSGRSTDTQYF.

This clone occurred once. The J gene is TRBJ2-1, the V gene TRBV18, with D hard to call. The V gene's germline CDR1 is KGHSH and CDR2 LQKENI. V lost 2 bases and J 7 bases, leaving 12 bases between the germline ends. This CDR3 spans 14 amino acids. Here the CDR3 DNA reads TGTGCCAGCTCACCAATGGTCGGTTATAATGAGCAGTTCTTC. Translated: CASSPMVGYNEQFF.

This clone was detected once. J is TRBJ2-1 and V is TRBV2; 7 nucleotides align to TRBD1. The CDR3 is made up of 14 amino acids. Germline CDR1 is SNHLY and CDR2 is FYNNEI. V dropped 8 bases and J dropped 4; count of bases not matched to a gene: 8. The CDR3 spells CASPGGQEYNEQFF. In DNA form, the CDR3 reads TGTGCCAGCCCCGGAGGACAGGAATACAATGAGCAGTTCTTC.

The CDR3: CASKSSGVNYEQYF. The CDR3 bases are TGTGCCAGCAAGAGTAGCGGGGTCAACTACGAGCAGTACTTC. This rearrangement joins TRBV21-1 to TRBJ2-7; the table assigns TRBD2, which was not confirmed against the DNA. TRBV21-1 is a pseudogene. There are 14 residues in the CDR3.

The chain carries TRBV7-9 and TRBJ1-2; D is uncertain. The CDR3 contains 10 residues. Per the germline V gene, CDR1 is SEHNR and CDR2 is FQNEAQ (reference sequence). Trimming shortened V by 3 bases and J by 12 bases, and 8 bases separated the two germline ends. This CDR3 reads CASSFNLNTF. The CDR3 DNA follows: TGTGCCAGCAGCTTTAACTTAAACACCTTC.

The chain employs TRBV4-2 and TRBJ2-1; 11 bases are shared with TRBD2. The CDR3 runs 17 residues. V was clipped by 4 bases and J by 2 bases; unmatched bases: 7. Per germline, CDR1 LGHNA and CDR2 YNFKEQ. The CDR3 region has the DNA TGTGCCAGCAGCCCCCTGGGACTAGCGGACCCCTACAATGAGCAGTTCTTC. Translating it yields CASSPLGLADPYNEQFF.

The chain joins TRBV9 to TRBJ2-5, with D tentatively TRBD2 (5 bases). The CDR3 is 15 amino acids. Trimming left V 0 bases short and J 0 bases short, with 9 bases between. Germline V CDR1 and CDR2: SGDLS, YYNGEE. The CDR3 DNA sequence: TGTGCCAGCAGCGTAGCTGGCGGGTACCAAGAGACCCAGTACTTC. This encodes CASSVAGGYQETQYF.

The chain employs TRBV2 and TRBJ2-1; D remains unclear. Deletions cut 6 bases from V and 4 bases from J, with 1 base between. The CDR3 totals 10 residues. CDR1 SNHLY and CDR2 FYNNEI come from the germline V gene. CDR3 protein: CASRYNEQFF. CDR3 nucleotide sequence: TGTGCCAGCAGGTACAATGAGCAGTTCTTC.

The J gene is TRBJ2-1, the V gene TRBV2; D is unclear. V shed 1 base and J shed 6 bases, with 4 bases lying between them. This CDR3 is built from 12 residues. Germline V lookup: CDR1 SNHLY, CDR2 FYNNEI. The chain's CDR3 is CASSEVGNEQFF. For the CDR3, the DNA is TGTGCCAGCAGTGAAGTGGGCAATGAGCAGTTCTTC.

DNA of the CDR3: TGTGCCTGGAGTGTATCCCCGACAGGGACTGAGCAGTTCTTC. It encodes CAWSVSPTGTEQFF. The rearrangement joins TRBV30 to TRBJ2-1; TRBD1 agrees at 7 bases. The CDR3 is 14 residues long. Trimming cost V 0 bases and J 9 bases; bases outside gene matches: 8. CDR1 and CDR2 (germline): GTSNPN, SVGIG (reference sequence).

This clone came up once. This rearrangement joins TRBV4-2 to TRBJ1-5; D is unclear. The V end was cut by 2 bases, the J end by 3 bases, with 5 bases between. The CDR3 runs 13 residues. The V gene's germline CDR1 is LGHNA and CDR2 YNFKEQ. The CDR3 DNA follows: TGTGCCAGCAGCCAATACACCAATCAGCCCCAGCATTTT. Translating gives CASSQYTNQPQHF.

The chain links TRBV11-1 to TRBJ2-7; D may correspond to TRBD1 or TRBD2 (5 bases each). The germline gives CDR1 SGHAT, CDR2 FQDESV (reference sequence). The germline V and J ends were trimmed by 0 bases and 4 bases, with 13 bases remaining between them. The CDR3 sequence is 15 residues long. The CDR3: CASSLARGRGYEQYF. The CDR3 nucleotides read TGTGCCAGCAGCTTAGCGAGGGGCAGAGGTTACGAGCAGTACTTC.

The J gene is TRBJ2-2, the V gene TRBV6-6, with 11 bases lining up with TRBD2. The CDR3 contains 16 residues. The V and J ends lost 6 bases and 4 bases, in that order; junction bases with no gene match: 7. Germline CDR1 and CDR2: MNHNY and SVGAGI (reference sequence). In DNA form, the CDR3 reads TGTGCCAGCAGAACGGGACTAGCGGAGACCACCGGGGAGCTGTTTTTT. It encodes CASRTGLAETTGELFF.

V is TRBV5-1 and J is TRBJ2-3; possible D gene TRBD1, 6 bases. The germline V gene has CDR1 SGHRS and CDR2 YFSETQ. The germline V and J ends were trimmed by 5 bases and 2 bases, with 18 bases remaining between them. This CDR3 is 16 amino acids long. Here the CDR3 reads CASRKTSRGYTDTQYF. The CDR3 DNA sequence: TGCGCCAGCAGGAAAACCTCAAGGGGGTACACAGATACGCAGTATTTT.

The chain joins TRBV4-1 to TRBJ2-1, with 8 bases identical to TRBD1. This CDR3 spans 16 amino acids. Germline V gene sequence: CDR1 MGHRA, CDR2 YSYEKL. V gave up 1 base and J gave up 4 bases; unmatched junction bases: 6. The CDR3 nucleotides are TGCGCCAGCAGCCAAGCGGAAACAGGGGGTTACAATGAGCAGTTCTTC. Encoded protein: CASSQAETGGYNEQFF.

The chain is built from TRBV9 and TRBJ2-1, with 10 bases identical to TRBD2. The CDR3 has 16 residues. The J segment lost 10 bases and the V segment lost 0 bases, leaving 10 bases of the junction unmatched. Germline V gives CDR1 SGDLS, CDR2 YYNGEE. CDR3 in amino acids: CASSVGFLAGGDEQFF. The CDR3 DNA follows: TGTGCCAGCAGCGTAGGTTTCTTAGCGGGAGGTGACGAGCAGTTCTTC.